This entry lists 16 T cell receptor beta chains sequenced from one sample in a study of CD8 T cell repertoires and HIV-1 epitope variants. These receptors' antigens are unknown. Sequenced by immunoSEQ multiplex PCR; TCRdb stores in-frame clones only, minus some. The repertoire holds a few thousand clones, with about 70% as singletons. The sample comprised cultured CD8+ T cells derived from PBMCs. These receptor sequences come from a male donor with HIV.

The V call is TRBV5-4, the J call TRBJ1-1; D is unresolved. CDR3 length: 16 residues. Looked up from germline, CDR1 is SGHNT and CDR2 is YYREEE (reference sequence). Trimming shortened V by 0 bases and J by 1 base, and 13 bases separated the two germline ends. CDR3 sequence: CASSLAFKGPNTEAFF. The CDR3 bases are TGTGCCAGCAGCTTGGCCTTTAAAGGGCCGAACACTGAAGCTTTCTTT.

The chain links TRBV5-4 to TRBJ1-1; D possibly corresponds to TRBD1 (6 bases). Germline V gene lookup returns CDR1 SGHNT and CDR2 YYREEE (reference sequence). Trimming shortened V by 0 bases and J by 5 bases, and 14 bases separated the two germline ends. The CDR3 sequence is 15 residues long. CDR3 in DNA: TGTGCCAGCAGCTTGGAACAGGGCGCTGGAACTGAAGCTTTCTTT. It encodes CASSLEQGAGTEAFF.

This chain uses TRBV28 with TRBJ2-1, with 11 bases identical to TRBD2. V gave up 5 bases and J gave up 4 bases; unmatched junction bases: 4. The CDR3 runs 15 residues. Germline V gene sequence: CDR1 MDHEN, CDR2 SYDVKM. The CDR3 loop reads CASSLTSGGYNEQFF. The CDR3 DNA is TGTGCCAGCAGTCTAACTAGCGGGGGATACAATGAGCAGTTCTTC.

The V and J genes are TRBV28 and TRBJ2-2; D gene uncertain. In germline, CDR1 is MDHEN, CDR2 SYDVKM. V shed 7 bases and J shed 4 bases, with 16 bases lying between them. There are 15 residues in the CDR3. The CDR3 bases are TGTGCCAGCACCCCCATCCGGGCCTCCACCGGGGAGCTGTTTTTT. It specifies CASTPIRASTGELFF.

The sample holds a few counts of this clone. This chain joins TRBV27 and TRBJ1-1, with a tentative D call TRBD1 (6 bases). The CDR3 has 12 residues. V shed 6 bases and J shed 5 bases, with 10 bases lying between them. Germline V gene sequence: CDR1 MNHEY, CDR2 SMNVEV (reference sequence). The CDR3 sequence: CASRLGGTEAFF. In DNA form, the CDR3 reads TGTGCCAGCAGACTAGGGGGGACTGAAGCTTTCTTT.

The rearrangement links TRBV5-3 to TRBJ2-7; the match to TRBD2 covers 9 bases. TRBV5-3 is an open reading frame whose function is uncertain. V dropped 7 bases and J dropped 2; count of bases not matched to a gene: 16. There are 17 residues in the CDR3. CDR3 sequence reads: CARALRRAGGRTYEQYF. CDR3 sequence (DNA): TGTGCCAGAGCCCTACGGAGAGCGGGGGGCCGTACCTACGAGCAGTACTTC.

This chain uses TRBV6-5 with TRBJ2-2; D call uncertain. The V gene lost 2 bases and the J gene lost 2 bases, with 9 bases spanning the gap. Germline V CDR1 and CDR2: MNHEY, SVGAGI. The CDR3 contains 15 residues. The DNA of the CDR3 is TGTGCCAGCAGTTACCTTAGTCCCAACACCGGGGAGCTGTTTTTT. Its protein is CASSYLSPNTGELFF.

The chain links TRBV5-6 to TRBJ2-2; D is ambiguous. In germline, CDR1 is SGHDT, CDR2 YYEEEE. The CDR3 runs to 13 residues. Trimming cost V 1 base and J 3 bases, with 4 bases left between them. DNA of the CDR3: TGTGCCAGCAGCTTGCGTTACACCGGGGAGCTGTTTTTT. Amino acids: CASSLRYTGELFF.

This clone was observed a few times. This sequence joins TRBV4-3 and TRBJ2-2; D not certain. CDR1 is LGHNA and CDR2 is YSLEER in the germline V gene. Between the trimmed V and J ends, which lost 0 bases and 1 base, there was a span of 3 bases. This CDR3 spans 14 amino acids. CDR3 region: CASSQDGNTGELFF. CDR3 DNA: TGCGCCAGCAGCCAAGATGGGAACACCGGGGAGCTGTTTTTT.

The chain joins TRBV7-2 to TRBJ2-7; D call uncertain. CDR1 is SGHTA and CDR2 is FQGNSA in the germline V gene. The length of the CDR3 is 14 residues. Trimming cost V 6 bases and J 2 bases, with 14 bases left between them. The CDR3 sequence is CASSSDVSAYEQYF. CDR3 DNA: TGTGCCAGCAGTTCAGATGTCTCGGCCTACGAGCAGTACTTC.

This clone ranks as medium-sized. The chain joins TRBV27 to TRBJ2-7; the match to TRBD2 covers 11 bases. CDR3 length: 17 amino acids. The V segment lost 6 bases and the J segment 0 bases; nucleotides outside the gene matches: 10. Germline V gene lookup returns CDR1 MNHEY and CDR2 SMNVEV (reference sequence). The DNA of the CDR3 is TGTGCCAGCAGCCCCATCTCTACTAGCGGGAGCTCCTACGAGCAGTACTTC. Protein sequence: CASSPISTSGSSYEQYF.

The genes are TRBV28 and TRBJ1-2; no clear D gene. The CDR3 extends over 11 amino acids. CDR1 and CDR2 (germline): MDHEN, SYDVKM. Trimming stripped 4 bases from V and 9 bases from J, with 9 bases between. The CDR3 region has the DNA TGTGCCAGCAGTTCCTCAGAGAGCTACACCTTC. It translates to CASSSSESYTF.

This clone was seen only once. The chain joins TRBV27 to TRBJ1-5; D may be TRBD1 (5 bases). The CDR3 covers 17 residues. Trimming removed 2 bases from V and 0 bases from J, with 14 bases in between. The germline CDR1 and CDR2 sequences are MNHEY and SMNVEV (reference sequence). The DNA of the CDR3 is TGTGCCAGCAGTTTAAGGGGACTACAATATAGCAATCAGCCCCAGCATTTT. Encoded protein: CASSLRGLQYSNQPQHF.

The V gene is TRBV11-2, the J gene TRBJ2-1; unclear D gene. This CDR3 comprises 13 residues. V was clipped by 0 bases and J by 9 bases, with 9 bases between them. From germline, CDR1 is SGHAT and CDR2 FQNNGV. DNA of the CDR3: TGTGCCAGCAGCTTAGACGGTGCCAGTGAGCAGTTCTTC. As protein: CASSLDGASEQFF.

The genes are TRBV7-2 and TRBJ2-3; D not certain. V lost 4 bases to trimming and J lost 3 bases, with 17 bases between them. The CDR3 loop spans 16 amino acids. Germline CDR1 and CDR2: SGHTA and FQGNSA. In nucleotides, the CDR3 is TGTGCCAGCAGCTCAGAGGCTATCCTCCTGACAGATACGCAGTATTTT. Amino acids: CASSSEAILLTDTQYF.

This rearrangement joins TRBV28 to TRBJ2-7; weak D call: TRBD2 (6 bases). Looked up from germline, CDR1 is MDHEN and CDR2 is SYDVKM. Trimming took 5 bases from V and 4 from J, leaving 18 bases between them. The CDR3 is 15 residues long. CDR3 protein: CASSLGTGRRYEQYF. CDR3 coding DNA: TGTGCCAGCAGTCTAGGGACTGGGAGGCGGTACGAGCAGTACTTC.